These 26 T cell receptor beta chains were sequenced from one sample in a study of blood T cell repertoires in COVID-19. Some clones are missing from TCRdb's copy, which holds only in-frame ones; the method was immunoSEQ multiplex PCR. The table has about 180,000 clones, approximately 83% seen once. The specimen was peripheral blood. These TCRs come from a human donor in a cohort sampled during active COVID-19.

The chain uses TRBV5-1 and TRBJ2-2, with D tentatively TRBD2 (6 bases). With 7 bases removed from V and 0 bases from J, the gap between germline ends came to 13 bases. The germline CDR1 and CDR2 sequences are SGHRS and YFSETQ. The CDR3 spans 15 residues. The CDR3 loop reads CASAVPGANTGELFF. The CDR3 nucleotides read TGCGCCAGCGCCGTCCCGGGAGCGAACACCGGGGAGCTGTTTTTT.

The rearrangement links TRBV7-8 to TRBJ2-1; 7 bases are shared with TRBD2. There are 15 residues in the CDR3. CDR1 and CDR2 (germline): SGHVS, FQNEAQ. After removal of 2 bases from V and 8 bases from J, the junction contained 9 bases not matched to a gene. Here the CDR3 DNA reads TGTGCCAGCAGCTTAAGGCGGGACTATGCTCATGAGCAGTTCTTC. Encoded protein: CASSLRRDYAHEQFF.

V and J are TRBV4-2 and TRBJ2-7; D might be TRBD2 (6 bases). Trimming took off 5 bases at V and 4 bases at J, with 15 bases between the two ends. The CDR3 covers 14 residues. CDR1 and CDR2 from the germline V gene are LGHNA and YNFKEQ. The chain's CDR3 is CASSNTGAMYEQYF. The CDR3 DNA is TGTGCCAGCAGCAATACGGGAGCGATGTACGAGCAGTACTTC.

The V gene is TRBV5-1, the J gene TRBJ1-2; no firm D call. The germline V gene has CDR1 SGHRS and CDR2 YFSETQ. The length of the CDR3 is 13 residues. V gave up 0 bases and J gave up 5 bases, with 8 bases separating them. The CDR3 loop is CASSLGGSYGYTF. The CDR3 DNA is TGCGCCAGCAGCTTGGGAGGATCTTATGGCTACACCTTC.

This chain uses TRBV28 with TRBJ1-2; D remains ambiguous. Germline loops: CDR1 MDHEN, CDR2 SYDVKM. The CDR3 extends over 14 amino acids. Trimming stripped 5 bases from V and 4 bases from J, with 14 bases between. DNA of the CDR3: TGTGCCAGCAGTCCCCCCGACACGGCCTATGGCTACACCTTC. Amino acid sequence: CASSPPDTAYGYTF.

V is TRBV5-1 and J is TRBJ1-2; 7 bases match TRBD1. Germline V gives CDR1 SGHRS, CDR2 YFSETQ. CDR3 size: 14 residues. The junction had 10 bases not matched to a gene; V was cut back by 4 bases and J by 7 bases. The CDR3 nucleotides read TGCGCCAGCAGCCCTTTGACAGGGTCAGCTGGCTACACCTTC. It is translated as CASSPLTGSAGYTF.

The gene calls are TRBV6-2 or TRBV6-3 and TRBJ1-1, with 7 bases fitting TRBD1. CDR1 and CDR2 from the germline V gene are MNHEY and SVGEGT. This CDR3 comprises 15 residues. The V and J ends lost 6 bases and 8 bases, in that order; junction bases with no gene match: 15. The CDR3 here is CASSPGKQGIREAFF. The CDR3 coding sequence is TGTGCCAGCAGCCCTGGAAAACAGGGGATCCGAGAAGCTTTCTTT.

The CDR3, as DNA: TGCGCCAGCAGTGAGTCGAGGAGACAGCCCCAGCATTTT. It is translated as CASSESRRQPQHF. V is TRBV10-2 and J is TRBJ1-5, with D unresolved. Germline lookup yields CDR1 WSHSY and CDR2 SAAADI. Deletions cut 0 bases from V and 7 bases from J, with 7 bases between. The CDR3 length is 13 residues.

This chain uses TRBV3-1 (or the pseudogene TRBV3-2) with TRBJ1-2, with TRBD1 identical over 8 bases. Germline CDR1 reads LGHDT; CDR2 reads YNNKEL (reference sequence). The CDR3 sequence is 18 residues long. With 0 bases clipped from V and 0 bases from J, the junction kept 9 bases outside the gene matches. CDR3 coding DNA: TGTGCCAGCAGCCAAGATCGGGACAGGCGTTCCACTAACTATGGCTACACCTTC. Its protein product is CASSQDRDRRSTNYGYTF.

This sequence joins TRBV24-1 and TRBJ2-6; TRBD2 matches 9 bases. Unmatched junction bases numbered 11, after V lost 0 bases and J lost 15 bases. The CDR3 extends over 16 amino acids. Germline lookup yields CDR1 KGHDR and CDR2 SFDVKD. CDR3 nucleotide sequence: TGTGCCACCAGTGATTTGCTTCCTAGCGGGACTTGGGCCCTGACTTTC. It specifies CATSDLLPSGTWALTF.

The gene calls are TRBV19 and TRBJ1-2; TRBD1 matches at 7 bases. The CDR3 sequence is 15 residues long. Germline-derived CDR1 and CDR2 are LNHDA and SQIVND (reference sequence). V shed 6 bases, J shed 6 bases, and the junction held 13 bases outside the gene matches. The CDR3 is CASRLQGGRVNGYTF. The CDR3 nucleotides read TGTGCCAGTAGGTTGCAGGGGGGAAGAGTTAATGGCTACACCTTC. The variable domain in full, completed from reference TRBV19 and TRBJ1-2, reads DGGITQSPKYLFRKEGQNVTLSCEQNLNHDAMYWYRQDPGQGLRLIYYSQIVNDFQKGDIAEGYSVSREKKESFPLTVTSAQKNPTAFYLCASRLQGGRVNGYTFGSGTRLTVV.

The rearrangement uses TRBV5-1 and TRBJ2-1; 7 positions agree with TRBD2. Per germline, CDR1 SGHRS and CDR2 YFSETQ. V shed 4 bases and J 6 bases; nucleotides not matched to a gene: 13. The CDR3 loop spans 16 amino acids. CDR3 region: CASSRTTSPTLNEQFF. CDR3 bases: TGCGCCAGCAGCCGTACGACTAGCCCTACACTCAATGAGCAGTTCTTC.

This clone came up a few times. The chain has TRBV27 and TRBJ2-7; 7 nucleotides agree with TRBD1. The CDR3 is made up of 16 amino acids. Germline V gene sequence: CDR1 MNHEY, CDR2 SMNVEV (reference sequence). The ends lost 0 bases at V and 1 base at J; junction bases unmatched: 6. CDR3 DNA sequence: TGTGCCAGCAGTTTATCGACCTCGGGACAGTCCTACGAGCAGTACTTC. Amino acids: CASSLSTSGQSYEQYF.

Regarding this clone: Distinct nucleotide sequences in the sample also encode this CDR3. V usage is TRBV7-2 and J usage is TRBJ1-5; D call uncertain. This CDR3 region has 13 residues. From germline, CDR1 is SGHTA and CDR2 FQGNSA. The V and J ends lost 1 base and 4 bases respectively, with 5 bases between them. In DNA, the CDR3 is TGTGCCAGCAGCTTAGGACTAAATCAGCCCCAGCATTTT. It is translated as CASSLGLNQPQHF.

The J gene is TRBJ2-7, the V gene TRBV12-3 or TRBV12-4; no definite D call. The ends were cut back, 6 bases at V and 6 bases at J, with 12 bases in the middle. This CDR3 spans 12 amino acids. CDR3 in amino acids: CASSHQSGEQYF. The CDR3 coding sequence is TGTGCCAGCAGCCATCAATCAGGCGAGCAGTACTTC.

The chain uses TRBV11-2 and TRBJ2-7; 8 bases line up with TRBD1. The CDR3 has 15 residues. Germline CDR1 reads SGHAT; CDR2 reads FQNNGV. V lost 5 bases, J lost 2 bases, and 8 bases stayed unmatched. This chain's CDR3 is CASSTLRDRTYEQYF. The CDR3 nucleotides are TGTGCCAGCAGCACACTCCGGGACAGGACCTACGAGCAGTACTTC.

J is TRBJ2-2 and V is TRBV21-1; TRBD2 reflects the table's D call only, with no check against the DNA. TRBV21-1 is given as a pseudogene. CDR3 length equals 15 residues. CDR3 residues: CASSKEKRAIGELFF. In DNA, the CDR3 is TGTGCCAGCAGCAAAGAGAAGCGCGCGATAGGGGAGCTGTTTTTT.

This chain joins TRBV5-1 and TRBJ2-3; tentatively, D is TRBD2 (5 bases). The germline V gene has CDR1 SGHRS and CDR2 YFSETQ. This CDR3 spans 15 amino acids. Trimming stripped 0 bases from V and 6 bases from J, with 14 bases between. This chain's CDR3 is CASSLEGGSRDTQYF. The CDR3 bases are TGCGCCAGCAGCTTGGAGGGCGGGTCGAGGGATACGCAGTATTTT. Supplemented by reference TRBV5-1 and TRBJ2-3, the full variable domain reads KAGVTQTPRYLIKTRGQQVTLSCSPISGHRSVSWYQQTPGQGLQFLFEYFSETQRNKGNFPGRFSGRQFSNSRSEMNVSTLELGDSALYLCASSLEGGSRDTQYFGPGTRLTVL.

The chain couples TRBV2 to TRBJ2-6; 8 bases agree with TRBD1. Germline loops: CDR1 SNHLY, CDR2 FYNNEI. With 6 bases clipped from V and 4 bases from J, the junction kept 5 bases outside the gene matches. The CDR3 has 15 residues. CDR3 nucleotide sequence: TGTGCCAGCAGCCAGACAGGGGTAGGGGCCAACGTCCTGACTTTC. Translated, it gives CASSQTGVGANVLTF.

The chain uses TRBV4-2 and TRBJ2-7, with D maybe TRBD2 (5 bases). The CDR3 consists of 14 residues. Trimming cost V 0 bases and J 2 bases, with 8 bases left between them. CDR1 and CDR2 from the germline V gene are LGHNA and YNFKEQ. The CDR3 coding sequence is TGTGCCAGCAGCCAAGAAAAACTAGCCTACGAGCAGTACTTC. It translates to CASSQEKLAYEQYF.

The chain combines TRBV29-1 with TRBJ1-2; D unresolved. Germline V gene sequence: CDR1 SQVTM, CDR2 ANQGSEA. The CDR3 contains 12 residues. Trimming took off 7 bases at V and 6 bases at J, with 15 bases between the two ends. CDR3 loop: CSDKGGRDGYTF. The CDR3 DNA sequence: TGCAGCGATAAGGGAGGAAGGGATGGCTACACCTTC.

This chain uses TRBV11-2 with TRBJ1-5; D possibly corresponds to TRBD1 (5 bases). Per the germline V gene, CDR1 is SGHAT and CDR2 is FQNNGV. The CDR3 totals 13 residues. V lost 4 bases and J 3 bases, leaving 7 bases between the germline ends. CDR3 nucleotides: TGTGCCAGCAGCTCACAGGACAATCAGCCCCAGCATTTT. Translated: CASSSQDNQPQHF.

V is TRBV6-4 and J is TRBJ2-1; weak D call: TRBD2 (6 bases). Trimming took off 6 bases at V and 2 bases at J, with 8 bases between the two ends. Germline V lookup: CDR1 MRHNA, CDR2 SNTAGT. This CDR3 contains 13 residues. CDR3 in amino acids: CASRSGPYNEQFF. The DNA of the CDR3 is TGTGCCAGCAGAAGCGGGCCCTACAATGAGCAGTTCTTC.

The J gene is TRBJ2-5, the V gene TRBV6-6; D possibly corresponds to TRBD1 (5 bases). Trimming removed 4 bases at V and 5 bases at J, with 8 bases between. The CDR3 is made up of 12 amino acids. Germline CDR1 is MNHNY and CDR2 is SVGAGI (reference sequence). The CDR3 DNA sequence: TGTGCCAGCAGTTCAGGGCGGGAGACCCAGTACTTC. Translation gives CASSSGRETQYF.

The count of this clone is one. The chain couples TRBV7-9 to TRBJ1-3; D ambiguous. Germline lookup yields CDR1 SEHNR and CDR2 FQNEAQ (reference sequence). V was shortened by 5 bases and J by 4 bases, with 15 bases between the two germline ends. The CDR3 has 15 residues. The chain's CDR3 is CASSLNTRPGNTIYF. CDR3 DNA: TGTGCCAGCAGCCTTAATACTCGTCCCGGAAACACCATATATTTT.

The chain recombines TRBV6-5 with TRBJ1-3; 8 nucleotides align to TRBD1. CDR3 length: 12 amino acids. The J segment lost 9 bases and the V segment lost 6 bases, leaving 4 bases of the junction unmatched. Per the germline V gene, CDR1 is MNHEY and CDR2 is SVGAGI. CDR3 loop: CASRGDRGTIYF. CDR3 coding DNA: TGTGCCAGCAGGGGTGACAGGGGCACCATATATTTT.